This TCR beta chain is from a study of beta chain features in type 1 diabetes. Study observations and caveats: There were fewer insertions and more deletions at the VDJ junctions of type 1 diabetes patients.

Per germline, CDR1 PRHDT and CDR2 FYEKMQ (reference sequence). Trimming left V 0 bases short and J 1 base short, with 13 bases between. The CDR3 has 16 residues. Expressed TCRB transcripts were sequenced because the isolated RNA had all been reverse transcribed beforehand. The data were produced by immunoSEQ multiplex PCR, yet TCRdb's version contains in-frame clones alone and is incomplete. The profile shows 620,000 or so clones, about 16% of them singletons. Details on this clone: What it binds is not known.

The TCR comes from a young man in good health. The chain uses TRBV13 and TRBJ2-7, with TRBD1 as a possible D gene (6 bases). Sample: naive CD4+ T cells from blood. This CDR3 is CASSLGYRVTSYEQYF. As DNA, the CDR3 is TGTGCCAGCAGCTTAGGGTACAGGGTCACGTCCTACGAGCAGTACTTC. The variable domain in full, with the rest retrieved from reference TRBV13 and TRBJ2-7, is AAGVIQSPRHLIKEKRETATLKCYPIPRHDTVYWYQQGPGQDPQFLISFYEKMQSDKGSIPDRFSAQQFSDYHSELNMSSLELGDSALYFCASSLGYRVTSYEQYFGPGTRLTVT.